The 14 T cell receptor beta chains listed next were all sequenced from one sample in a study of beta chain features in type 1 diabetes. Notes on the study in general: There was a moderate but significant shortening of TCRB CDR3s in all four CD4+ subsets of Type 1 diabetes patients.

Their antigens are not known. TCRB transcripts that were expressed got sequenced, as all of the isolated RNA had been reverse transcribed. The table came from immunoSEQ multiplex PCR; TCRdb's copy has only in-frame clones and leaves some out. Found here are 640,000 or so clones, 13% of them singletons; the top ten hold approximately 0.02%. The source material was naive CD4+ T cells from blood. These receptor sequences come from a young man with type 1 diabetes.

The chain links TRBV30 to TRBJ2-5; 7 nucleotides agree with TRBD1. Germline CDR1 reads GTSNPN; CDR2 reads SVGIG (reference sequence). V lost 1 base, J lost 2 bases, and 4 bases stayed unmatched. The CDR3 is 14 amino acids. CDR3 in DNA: TGTGCCTGGAGTGCCGGGACAGATCAAGAGACCCAGTACTTC. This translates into CAWSAGTDQETQYF.

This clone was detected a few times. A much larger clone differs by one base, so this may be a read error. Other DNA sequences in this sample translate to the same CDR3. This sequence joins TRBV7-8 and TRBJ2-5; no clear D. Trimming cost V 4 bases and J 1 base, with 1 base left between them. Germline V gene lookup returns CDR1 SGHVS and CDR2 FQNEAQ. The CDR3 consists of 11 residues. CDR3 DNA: TGTGCCAGCAGCTCCCAAGAGACCCAGTACTTC. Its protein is CASSSQETQYF.

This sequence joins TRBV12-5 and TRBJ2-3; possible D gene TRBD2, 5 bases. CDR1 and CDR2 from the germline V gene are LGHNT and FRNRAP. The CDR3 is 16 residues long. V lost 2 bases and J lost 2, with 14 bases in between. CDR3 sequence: CASGLPQALATDTQYF. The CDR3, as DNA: TGTGCTAGTGGTTTGCCCCAAGCGCTAGCCACAGATACGCAGTATTTT.

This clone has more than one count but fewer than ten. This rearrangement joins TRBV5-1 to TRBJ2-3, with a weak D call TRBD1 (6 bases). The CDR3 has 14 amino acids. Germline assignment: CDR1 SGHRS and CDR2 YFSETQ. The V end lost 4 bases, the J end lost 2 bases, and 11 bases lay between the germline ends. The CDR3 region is CASSNGQFTDTQYF. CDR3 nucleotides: TGCGCCAGCAGCAATGGACAGTTCACAGATACGCAGTATTTT.

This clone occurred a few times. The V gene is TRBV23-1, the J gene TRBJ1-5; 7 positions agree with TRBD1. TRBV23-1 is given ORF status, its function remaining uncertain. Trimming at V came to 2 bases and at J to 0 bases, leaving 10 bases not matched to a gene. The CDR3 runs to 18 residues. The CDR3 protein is CASSQVRGQMYSNQPQHF. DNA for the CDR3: TGCGCCAGCAGTCAAGTACGGGGACAGATGTATAGCAATCAGCCCCAGCATTTT.

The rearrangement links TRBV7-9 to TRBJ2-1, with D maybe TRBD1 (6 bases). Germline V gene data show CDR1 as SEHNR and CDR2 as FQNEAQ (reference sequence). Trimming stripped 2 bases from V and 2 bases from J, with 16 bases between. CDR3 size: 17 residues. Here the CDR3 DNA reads TGTGCCAGCAGCTTAAGGATGACAGGATGGGCCTACAATGAGCAGTTCTTC. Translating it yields CASSLRMTGWAYNEQFF.

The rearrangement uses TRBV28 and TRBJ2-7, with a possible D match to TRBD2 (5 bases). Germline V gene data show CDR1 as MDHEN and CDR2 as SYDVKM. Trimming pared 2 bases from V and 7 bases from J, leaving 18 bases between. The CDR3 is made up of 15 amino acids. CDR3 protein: CASSLSPGLSGEQYF. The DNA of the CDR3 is TGTGCCAGCAGTTTAAGCCCAGGCCTATCGGGGGAGCAGTACTTC.

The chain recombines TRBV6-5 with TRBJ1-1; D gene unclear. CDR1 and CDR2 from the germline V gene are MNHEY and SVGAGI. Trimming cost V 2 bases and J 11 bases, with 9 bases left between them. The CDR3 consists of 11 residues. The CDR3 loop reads CASSYQVVAFF. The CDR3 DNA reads TGTGCCAGCAGTTACCAGGTGGTGGCTTTCTTT.

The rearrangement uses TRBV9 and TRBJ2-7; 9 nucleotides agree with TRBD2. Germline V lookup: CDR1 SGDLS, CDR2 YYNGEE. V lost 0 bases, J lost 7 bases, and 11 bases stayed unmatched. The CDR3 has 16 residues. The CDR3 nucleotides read TGTGCCAGCAGCGTAGCGAGCGGGGGGACCATGGGGGAGCAGTACTTC. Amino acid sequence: CASSVASGGTMGEQYF.

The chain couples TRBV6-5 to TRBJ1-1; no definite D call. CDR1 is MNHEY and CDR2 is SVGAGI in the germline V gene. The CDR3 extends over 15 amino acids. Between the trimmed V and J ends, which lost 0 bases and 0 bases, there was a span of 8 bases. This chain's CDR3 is CASSYSKQLNTEAFF. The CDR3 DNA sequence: TGTGCCAGCAGTTACTCGAAACAGTTGAACACTGAAGCTTTCTTT.

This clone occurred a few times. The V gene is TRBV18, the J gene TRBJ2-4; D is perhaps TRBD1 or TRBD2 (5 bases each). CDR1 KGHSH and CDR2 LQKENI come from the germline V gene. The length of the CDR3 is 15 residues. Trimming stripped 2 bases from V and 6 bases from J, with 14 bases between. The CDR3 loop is CASSPTIGTGNIQYF. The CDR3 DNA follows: TGTGCCAGCTCACCAACGATTGGGACGGGAAACATTCAGTACTTC.

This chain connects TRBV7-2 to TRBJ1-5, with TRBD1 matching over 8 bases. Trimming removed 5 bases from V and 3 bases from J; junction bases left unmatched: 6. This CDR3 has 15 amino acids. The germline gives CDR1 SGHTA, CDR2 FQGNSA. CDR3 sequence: CASSQDRAYNQPQHF. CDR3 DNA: TGTGCCAGCAGCCAGGACAGGGCGTACAATCAGCCCCAGCATTTT.

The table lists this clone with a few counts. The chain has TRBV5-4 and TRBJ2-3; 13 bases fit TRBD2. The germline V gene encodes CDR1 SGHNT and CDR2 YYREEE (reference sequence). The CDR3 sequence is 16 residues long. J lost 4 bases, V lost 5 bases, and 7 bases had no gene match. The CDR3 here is CASRRGTSGVADTQYF. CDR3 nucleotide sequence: TGTGCCAGCAGAAGAGGGACTAGCGGGGTGGCAGATACGCAGTATTTT.

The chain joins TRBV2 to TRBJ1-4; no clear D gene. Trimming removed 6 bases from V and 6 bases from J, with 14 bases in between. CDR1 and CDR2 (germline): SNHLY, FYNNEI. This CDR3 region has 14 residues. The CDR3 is CASSESGSHEKLFF. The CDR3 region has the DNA TGTGCCAGCAGCGAATCCGGGAGCCATGAAAAACTGTTTTTT. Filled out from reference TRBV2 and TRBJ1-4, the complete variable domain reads EPEVTQTPSHQVTQMGQEVILRCVPISNHLYFYWYRQILGQKVEFLVSFYNNEISEKSEIFDDQFSVERPDGSNFTLKIRSTKLEDSAMYFCASSESGSHEKLFFGSGTQLSVL.